The entry below gives a single T cell receptor (beta chain) sequence along with its context. Its antigen is unknown. This entry belongs to a study of T cell responses to AZD1222 COVID-19 vaccine. Study-level points and caveats: Most donors were white British and more were female, and clonal diversity was possibly underestimated. Reports say nearly half of spike-specific TCRs go after unmutated variant regions. Spike-wide vaccine-associated CD4 TCRs dominated at 160-218 and 743-854.

Clones were read by immunoSEQ multiplex PCR, and TCRdb kept only the in-frame ones, dropping some. Here the sample spans roughly 120,000 clones, 84% being singletons. CDR1 MDHEN and CDR2 SYDVKM come from the germline V gene. V was trimmed by 5 bases and J by 8 bases, leaving 12 bases between them. This CDR3 contains 12 residues. The source was peripheral blood, collected on day 0 of AZD1222 vaccination. This TCR was sampled from an adult in good health. The V gene is TRBV28, the J gene TRBJ1-2; D is possibly TRBD1 (5 bases). CDR3 coding DNA: TGTGCCAGCAGTAACAATCCAGGGGGCTACACCTTC. Its translation: CASSNNPGGYTF.